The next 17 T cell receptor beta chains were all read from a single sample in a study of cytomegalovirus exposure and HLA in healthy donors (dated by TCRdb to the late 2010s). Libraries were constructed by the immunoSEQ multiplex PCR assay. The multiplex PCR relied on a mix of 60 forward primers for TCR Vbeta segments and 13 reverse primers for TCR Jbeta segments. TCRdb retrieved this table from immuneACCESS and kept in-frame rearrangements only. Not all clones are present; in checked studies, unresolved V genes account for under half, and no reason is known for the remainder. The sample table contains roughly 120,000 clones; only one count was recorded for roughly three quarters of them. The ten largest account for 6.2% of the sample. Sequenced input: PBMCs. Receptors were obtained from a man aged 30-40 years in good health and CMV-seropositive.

The CDR3 loop is CASSRTGGGELFF. In DNA form, the CDR3 reads TGTGCCAGCAGCCGGACAGGGGGCGGGGAGCTGTTTTTT. V is TRBV7-9 and J is TRBJ2-2; 10 bases align to TRBD1. The germline gives CDR1 SEHNR, CDR2 FQNEAQ (reference sequence). The CDR3 spans 13 residues. V was clipped by 5 bases and J by 7 bases; unmatched bases: 1.

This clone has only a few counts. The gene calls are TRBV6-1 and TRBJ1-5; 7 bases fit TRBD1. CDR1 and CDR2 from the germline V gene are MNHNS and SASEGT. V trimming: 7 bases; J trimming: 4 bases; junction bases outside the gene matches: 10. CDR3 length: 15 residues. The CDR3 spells CASTLNRGSNQPQHF. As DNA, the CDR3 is TGTGCCAGCACTCTGAACAGGGGCTCAAATCAGCCCCAGCATTTT.

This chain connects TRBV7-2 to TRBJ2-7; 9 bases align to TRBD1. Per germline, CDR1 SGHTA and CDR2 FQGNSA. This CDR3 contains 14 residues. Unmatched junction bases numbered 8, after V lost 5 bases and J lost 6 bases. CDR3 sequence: CASSIPGQGFEQYF. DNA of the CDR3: TGTGCCAGCAGCATACCGGGACAGGGTTTCGAGCAGTACTTC.

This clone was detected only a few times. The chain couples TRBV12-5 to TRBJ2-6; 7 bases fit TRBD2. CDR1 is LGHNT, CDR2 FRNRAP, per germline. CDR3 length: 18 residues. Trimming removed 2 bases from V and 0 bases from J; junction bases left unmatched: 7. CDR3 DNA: TGTGCTAGTGGTTTGTTGCGGGGGATCGTCTCTGGGGCCAACGTCCTGACTTTC. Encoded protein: CASGLLRGIVSGANVLTF.

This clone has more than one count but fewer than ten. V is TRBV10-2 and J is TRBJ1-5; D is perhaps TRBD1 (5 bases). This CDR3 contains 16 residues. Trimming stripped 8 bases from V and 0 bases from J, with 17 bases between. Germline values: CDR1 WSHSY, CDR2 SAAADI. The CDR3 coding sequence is TGCGCCAGCCAGCAGGACATTAAGCATAGCAATCAGCCCCAGCATTTT. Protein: CASQQDIKHSNQPQHF.

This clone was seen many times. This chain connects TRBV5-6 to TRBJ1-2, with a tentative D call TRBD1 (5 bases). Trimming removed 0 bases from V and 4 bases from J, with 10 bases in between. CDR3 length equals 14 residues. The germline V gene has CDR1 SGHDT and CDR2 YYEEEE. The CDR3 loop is CASSLAGLFYGYTF. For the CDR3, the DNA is TGTGCCAGCAGCTTGGCGGGACTGTTCTATGGCTACACCTTC.

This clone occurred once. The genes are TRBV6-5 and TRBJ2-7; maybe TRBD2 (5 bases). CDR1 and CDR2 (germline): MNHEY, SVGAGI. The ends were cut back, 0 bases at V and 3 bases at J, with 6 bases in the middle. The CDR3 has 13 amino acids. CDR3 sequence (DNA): TGTGCCAGCAGTTACTCCCGGGGCTACGAGCAGTACTTC. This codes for CASSYSRGYEQYF.

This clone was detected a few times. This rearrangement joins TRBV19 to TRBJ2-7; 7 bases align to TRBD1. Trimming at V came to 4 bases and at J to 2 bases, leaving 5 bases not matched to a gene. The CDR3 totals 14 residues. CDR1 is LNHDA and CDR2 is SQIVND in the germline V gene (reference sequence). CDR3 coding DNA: TGTGCCAGTAGTACTGGGACAGCTGCCTACGAGCAGTACTTC. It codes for CASSTGTAAYEQYF.

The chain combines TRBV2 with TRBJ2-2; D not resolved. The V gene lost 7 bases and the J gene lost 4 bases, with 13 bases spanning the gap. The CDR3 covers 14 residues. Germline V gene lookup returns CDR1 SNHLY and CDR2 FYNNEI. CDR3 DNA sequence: TGTGCCAGCACCCCGGGTATCGGCACCGGGGAGCTGTTTTTT. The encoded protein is CASTPGIGTGELFF. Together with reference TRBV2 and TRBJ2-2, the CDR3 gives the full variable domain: EPEVTQTPSHQVTQMGQEVILRCVPISNHLYFYWYRQILGQKVEFLVSFYNNEISEKSEIFDDQFSVERPDGSNFTLKIRSTKLEDSAMYFCASTPGIGTGELFFGEGSRLTVL.

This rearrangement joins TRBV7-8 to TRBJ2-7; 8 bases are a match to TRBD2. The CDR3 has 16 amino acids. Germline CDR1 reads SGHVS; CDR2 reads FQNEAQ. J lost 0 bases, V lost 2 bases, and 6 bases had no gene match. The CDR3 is CASSLRGGGSSYEQYF. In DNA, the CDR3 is TGTGCCAGCAGCTTAAGGGGCGGGGGGAGCTCCTACGAGCAGTACTTC. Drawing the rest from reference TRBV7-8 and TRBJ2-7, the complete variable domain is GAGVSQSPRYKVAKRGQDVALRCDPISGHVSLFWYQQALGQGPEFLTYFQNEAQLDKSGLPSDRFFAERPEGSVSTLKIQRTQQEDSAVYLCASSLRGGGSSYEQYFGPGTRLTVT.

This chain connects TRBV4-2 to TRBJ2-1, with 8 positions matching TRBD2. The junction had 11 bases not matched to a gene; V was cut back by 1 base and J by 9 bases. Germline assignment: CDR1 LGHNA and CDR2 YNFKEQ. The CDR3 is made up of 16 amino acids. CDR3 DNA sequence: TGTGCCAGCAGCCAAGCCTCCGGAGCGGGGGTAGGTGAGCAGTTCTTC. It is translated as CASSQASGAGVGEQFF.

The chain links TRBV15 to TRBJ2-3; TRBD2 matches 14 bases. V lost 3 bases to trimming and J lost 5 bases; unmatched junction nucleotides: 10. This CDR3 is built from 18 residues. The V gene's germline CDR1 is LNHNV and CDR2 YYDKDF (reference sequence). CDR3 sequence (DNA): TGTGCCACCAGCAGTGCAGACTCGGGACTAGCGGGGGAAGATACGCAGTATTTT. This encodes CATSSADSGLAGEDTQYF.

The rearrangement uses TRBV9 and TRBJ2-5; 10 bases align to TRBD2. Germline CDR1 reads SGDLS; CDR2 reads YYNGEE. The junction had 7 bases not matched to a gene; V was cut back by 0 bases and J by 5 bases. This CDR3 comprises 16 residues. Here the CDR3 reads CASSVGTSGVRETQYF. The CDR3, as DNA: TGTGCCAGCAGCGTAGGTACTAGCGGGGTCAGGGAGACCCAGTACTTC. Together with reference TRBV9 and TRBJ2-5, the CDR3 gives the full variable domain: DSGVTQTPKHLITATGQRVTLRCSPRSGDLSVYWYQQSLDQGLQFLIQYYNGEERAKGNILERFSAQQFPDLHSELNLSSLELGDSALYFCASSVGTSGVRETQYFGPGTRLLVL.

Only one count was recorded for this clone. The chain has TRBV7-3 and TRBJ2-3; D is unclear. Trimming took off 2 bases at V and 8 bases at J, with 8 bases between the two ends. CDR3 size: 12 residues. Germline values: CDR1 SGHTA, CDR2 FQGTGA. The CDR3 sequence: CASSLSPSTQYF. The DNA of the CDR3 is TGTGCCAGCAGCTTATCCCCCTCTACGCAGTATTTT.

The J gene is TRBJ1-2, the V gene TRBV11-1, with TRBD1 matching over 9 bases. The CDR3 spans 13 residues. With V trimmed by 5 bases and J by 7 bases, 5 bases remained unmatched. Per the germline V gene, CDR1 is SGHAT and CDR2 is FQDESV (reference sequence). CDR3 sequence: CASSLGQGGGYTF. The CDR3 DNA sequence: TGTGCCAGCAGCCTGGGACAGGGAGGTGGCTACACCTTC.

CDR3 in DNA: TGTGCCAGCAGTTTGGACAGGGCCGGCGGTGGCTACACCTTC. Translation: CASSLDRAGGGYTF. This chain uses TRBV27 with TRBJ1-2; 8 nucleotides align to TRBD1. The CDR3 totals 14 residues. V gave up 3 bases and J gave up 7 bases; unmatched junction bases: 7. CDR1 is MNHEY and CDR2 is SMNVEV in the germline V gene (reference sequence).

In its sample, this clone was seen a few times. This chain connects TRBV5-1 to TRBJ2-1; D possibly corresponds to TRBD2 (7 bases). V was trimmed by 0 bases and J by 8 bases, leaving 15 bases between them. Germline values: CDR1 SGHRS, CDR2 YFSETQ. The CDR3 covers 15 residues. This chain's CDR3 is CASSLVAGAGDEQFF. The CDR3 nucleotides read TGCGCCAGCAGCTTGGTGGCGGGGGCCGGGGATGAGCAGTTCTTC.